The rows below give T cell receptor beta chains drawn from one sample of a study of shared clonotypes between healthy human individuals. Some clones are missing from TCRdb's copy, which holds only in-frame ones; the method was immunoSEQ multiplex PCR. The sample carries millions of clones, 85% to 95% recorded once. Sequenced input: naive CD4+ T cells sorted from blood. The receptor source for this set is a young man in good health. Both conserved end residues are part of each CDR3. D genes are given only for firm matches. The listing skips clone size in some rows; elsewhere it reads once, few, many or a size class.

CDR3 DNA | CDR3 protein | J gene | D gene | clone size | V gene
TGTGCCAGCAGCTTGACTTCGACAGATACGCAGTATTTT | CASSLTSTDTQYF | TRBJ2-3 | NA | NA | TRBV5-6
TGTGCCAGCAGTGAAAGCCCGCCAGTGTCCCAGCATTTT | CASSESPPVSQHF | TRBJ1-5 | NA | NA | TRBV6-1
TGTGCCAGTCGTAGGGACCCAGCCTCCTACGAGCAGTACTTC | CASRRDPASYEQYF | TRBJ2-7 | NA | NA | TRBV19
TGTGCCAGCAGCCGCACGGGCGGGGTCAATGAGCAGTTCTTC | CASSRTGGVNEQFF | TRBJ2-1 | NA | NA | TRBV11-2
TGTGCCAGCTCACGGGAGGTGGGGTCCTACAATGAGCAGTTCTTC | CASSREVGSYNEQFF | TRBJ2-1 | NA | NA | TRBV18
TGTGCCAGCAGGTCTTGGACAGACAATAATGAAAAACTGTTTTTT | CASRSWTDNNEKLFF | TRBJ1-4 | NA | once | TRBV6-5
TGTGCCAGCAGTTTATCATGGTTTAGCGGGAGCACAGATACGCAGTATTTT | CASSLSWFSGSTDTQYF | TRBJ2-3 | TRBD2 | NA | TRBV27
TGTGCCAGCAGTTACTCGGGGGGGATGGATGAAAAACTGTTTTTT | CASSYSGGMDEKLFF | TRBJ1-4 | NA | NA | TRBV6-5
TGTGCCAGCGGCAACAGGGCCGCTAACTATGGCTACACCTTC | CASGNRAANYGYTF | TRBJ1-2 | NA | NA | TRBV6-5
TGTGCCAACGGAGCGGTCTATGGCTACACCTTC | CANGAVYGYTF | TRBJ1-2 | NA | NA | TRBV7-9
TGTGCCAGCAGTCCAGGGGCCAAAAACATTCAGTACTTC | CASSPGAKNIQYF | TRBJ2-4 | NA | NA | TRBV6-5
TGTGCCATCAGTTATTCCGGGACAGGGACCTACGAGCAGTACTTC | CAISYSGTGTYEQYF | TRBJ2-7 | TRBD1 | NA | TRBV10-3
TGTGCCTGGAGTTTCGGCGGGCTGTACGATTCACCCCTCCACTTT | CAWSFGGLYDSPLHF | TRBJ1-6 | NA | NA | TRBV30
TGTGCCAGCAGCTTACACGGGAGCACAGATACGCAGTATTTT | CASSLHGSTDTQYF | TRBJ2-3 | NA | NA | TRBV7-2
TGTGCCAGCAGCCCCCCCGGGAGTAGCGAGCAGTACTTC | CASSPPGSSEQYF | TRBJ2-7 | NA | NA | TRBV6-5
TGTGCCACCGGGGGGGGCCTGATAAATTCACCCCTCCACTTT | CATGGGLINSPLHF | TRBJ1-6 | NA | NA | TRBV10-3
TGTGCCAGCAGCGTCGGAGGGCAGATTAATTCACCCCTCCACTTT | CASSVGGQINSPLHF | TRBJ1-6 | NA | NA | TRBV9
TGTGCCAGCAGCCAAGGGATGCCTCTCCCCCGGGACACCGGGGAGCTGTTTTTT | CASSQGMPLPRDTGELFF | TRBJ2-2 | NA | NA | TRBV14
TGTGCCACTCCTCGGGCCACGAACACTGAAGCTTTCTTT | CATPRATNTEAFF | TRBJ1-1 | NA | NA | TRBV27
TGCGCCAGCAGCCACGGAGTCGAAGACACTGAAGCTTTCTTT | CASSHGVEDTEAFF | TRBJ1-1 | NA | NA | TRBV4-3
TGTGCCAGCAGCGCCATTAGCGGACTACTCTCCTACAATGAGCAGTTCTTC | CASSAISGLLSYNEQFF | TRBJ2-1 | NA | NA | TRBV5-6
TGTGCCAGCAGCTTAGCCGGGACAGGGAGCTATGGCTACACCTTC | CASSLAGTGSYGYTF | TRBJ1-2 | TRBD1 | NA | TRBV7-2
TGTGCCAGCAGCCCGGGGGGGCCCGGGCGCTACGAGCAGTACTTC | CASSPGGPGRYEQYF | TRBJ2-7 | TRBD2 | NA | TRBV7-2
TGTGCCAGCAGCAAGGGGACCATCAGTCGCGGGGACACTGAAGCTTTCTTT | CASSKGTISRGDTEAFF | TRBJ1-1 | NA | NA | TRBV21-1
TGTGCCAGTACCCAATGGACTAGCGGGGGCCTGAACACCGGGGAGCTGTTTTTT | CASTQWTSGGLNTGELFF | TRBJ2-2 | TRBD2 | NA | TRBV19
TGCGCCAGCAGCCCTCCGGGACAGATGAACACTGAAGCTTTCTTT | CASSPPGQMNTEAFF | TRBJ1-1 | TRBD1 | NA | TRBV5-1
TGTGCCAGCAGTACCAACGGACAAGTGAGCTCCTACAATGAGCAGTTCTTC | CASSTNGQVSSYNEQFF | TRBJ2-1 | NA | NA | TRBV28
TGCAGCGTCGCGGGTCAGGGGGCTTCCTACGAGCAGTACTTC | CSVAGQGASYEQYF | TRBJ2-7 | TRBD1 | NA | TRBV29-1
TGTGCCAGCAGCTTATACCAGGGGCGCTTATTAGGCTTC | CASSLYQGRLLGF | TRBJ2-7 | NA | NA | TRBV7-2
TGTGCCAGCAGCCCCCGGGACAGCACAGATACGCAGTATTTT | CASSPRDSTDTQYF | TRBJ2-3 | NA | once | TRBV4-2
TGTGCCAGCAGTGACGGGAGCTATTACGAGCAGTACTTC | CASSDGSYYEQYF | TRBJ2-7 | NA | NA | TRBV2
TGTGCCAGCAGTGAAAGGACAGGGGTAACGTACCAAGAGACCCAGTACTTC | CASSERTGVTYQETQYF | TRBJ2-5 | TRBD1 | NA | TRBV6-1
TGTGCCAGCAGTTCCAACCAACGGGTAGGGGAGCAGTACTTC | CASSSNQRVGEQYF | TRBJ2-7 | NA | NA | TRBV28
TGTGCCACCAGCATGCCGGGACTAGCGGTGTACAATGAGCAGTTCTTC | CATSMPGLAVYNEQFF | TRBJ2-1 | TRBD2 | NA | TRBV15
TGCGCCAGCAGCTTCAGGGGCCACTCCTACGAGCAGTACTTC | CASSFRGHSYEQYF | TRBJ2-7 | NA | NA | TRBV5-1
TGTGCCAGCAGCTTATCCCCGGGAGGAGAGACCCAGTACTTC | CASSLSPGGETQYF | TRBJ2-5 | TRBD2 | NA | TRBV11-2
TGTGCCAGCTCACGAGACCCCATGAACACTGAAGCTTTCTTT | CASSRDPMNTEAFF | TRBJ1-1 | NA | NA | TRBV18